This TCR beta chain was profiled in a study of T cells after yellow fever vaccination. There are 14 residues in the CDR3. V was shortened by 2 bases and J by 5 bases, with 13 bases between the two germline ends. In germline, CDR1 is KGHSH, CDR2 LQKENI. Generation of TCR cDNA used 5'RACE template switching (which added a universal primer site and UMIs). Each CDR3 protein gets one entry after TCRdb re-called the 5' RACE reads with MiXCR. The data show hundreds of thousands of distinct CDR3 sequences, more than 9% seen once. The receptor's source is a man aged 25 to 40 who received the YFV17D yellow fever vaccine. The sequences come from PBMCs, collected on the day of the yellow fever booster vaccination. The genes are TRBV18 and TRBJ2-7; D gene ambiguous. CDR3 residues: CASSPEPQGHEQYF. DNA for the CDR3: TGTGCCAGCTCACCAGAGCCACAAGGACACGAGCAGTACTTC.